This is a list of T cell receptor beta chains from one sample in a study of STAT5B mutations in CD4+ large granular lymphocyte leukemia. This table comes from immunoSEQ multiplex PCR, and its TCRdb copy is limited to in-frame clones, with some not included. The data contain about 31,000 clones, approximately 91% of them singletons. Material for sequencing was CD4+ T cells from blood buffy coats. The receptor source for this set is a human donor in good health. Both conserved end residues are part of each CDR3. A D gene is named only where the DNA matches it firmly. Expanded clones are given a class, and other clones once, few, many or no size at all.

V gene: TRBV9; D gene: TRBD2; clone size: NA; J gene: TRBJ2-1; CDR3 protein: CASSVARAGGEQFF; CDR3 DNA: TGTGCCAGCAGCGTAGCTAGAGCGGGAGGGGAGCAGTTCTTC
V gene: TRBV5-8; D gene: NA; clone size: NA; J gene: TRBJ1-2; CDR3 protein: CASSLGRSDFYGYTF; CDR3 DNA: TGTGCCAGCAGCTTGGGTCGTTCAGACTTCTATGGCTACACCTTC
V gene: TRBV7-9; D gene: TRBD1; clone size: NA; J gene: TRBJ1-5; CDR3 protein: CASSPDRGPNQPQHF; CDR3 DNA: TGTGCCAGCAGCCCTGACAGGGGCCCCAATCAGCCCCAGCATTTT
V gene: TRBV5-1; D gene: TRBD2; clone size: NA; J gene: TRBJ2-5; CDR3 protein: CASSSTSGSETQYF; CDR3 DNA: TGCGCCAGCAGCTCGACTAGCGGGAGTGAGACCCAGTACTTC
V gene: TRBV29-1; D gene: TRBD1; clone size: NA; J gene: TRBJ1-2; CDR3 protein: CSVEGGQNYGYTF; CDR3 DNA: TGCAGCGTTGAGGGGGGACAGAACTATGGCTACACCTTC
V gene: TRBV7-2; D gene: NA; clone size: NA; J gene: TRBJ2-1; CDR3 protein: CASSQSVGGSNSYNEQFF; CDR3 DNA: TGTGCCAGCAGTCAAAGCGTTGGCGGGTCAAACTCCTACAATGAGCAGTTCTTC
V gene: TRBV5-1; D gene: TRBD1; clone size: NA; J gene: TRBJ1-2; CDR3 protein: CASSLSPGGFYGYTF; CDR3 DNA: TGCGCCAGCAGCTTGAGTCCAGGGGGCTTCTATGGCTACACCTTC
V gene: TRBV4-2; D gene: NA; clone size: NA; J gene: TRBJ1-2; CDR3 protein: CASSQAVGKGDGYTF; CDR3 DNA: TGTGCCAGCAGCCAAGCGGTGGGAAAGGGAGATGGCTACACCTTC
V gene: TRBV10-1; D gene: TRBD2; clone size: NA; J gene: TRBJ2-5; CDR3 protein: CASNPGHTTSGRGGETQYF; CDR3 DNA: TGCGCCAGTAACCCGGGACACACTACTAGCGGGAGAGGTGGAGAGACCCAGTACTTC
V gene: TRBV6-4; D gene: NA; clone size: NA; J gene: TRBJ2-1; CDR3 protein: CASSPRALDEQFF; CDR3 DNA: TGTGCCAGCAGTCCCAGGGCGCTAGATGAGCAGTTCTTC
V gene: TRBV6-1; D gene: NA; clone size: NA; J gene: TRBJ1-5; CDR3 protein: CASSDIGFQPQHF; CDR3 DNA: TGTGCCAGCAGTGACATAGGATTTCAGCCCCAGCATTTT
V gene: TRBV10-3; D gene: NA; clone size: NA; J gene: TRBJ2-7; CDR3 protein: CAISPADEGFSYEQYF; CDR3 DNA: TGTGCCATCAGCCCCGCCGACGAGGGTTTTTCGTACGAGCAGTACTTC
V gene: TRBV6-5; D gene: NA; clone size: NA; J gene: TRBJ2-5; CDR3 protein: CASSSPGETQYF; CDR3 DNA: TGTGCCAGCAGTTCCCCGGGGGAGACCCAGTACTTC
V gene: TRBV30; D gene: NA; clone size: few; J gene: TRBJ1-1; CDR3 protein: CAWSLRVLMNTEAFF; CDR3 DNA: TGTGCCTGGAGCTTAAGGGTGCTCATGAACACTGAAGCTTTCTTT
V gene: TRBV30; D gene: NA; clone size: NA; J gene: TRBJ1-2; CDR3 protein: CAWSYDRYYGYTF; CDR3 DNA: TGTGCCTGGAGTTACGACAGATACTATGGCTACACCTTC
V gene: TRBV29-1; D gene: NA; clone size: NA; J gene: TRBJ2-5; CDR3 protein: CSLRGAGEETQYF; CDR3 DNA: TGCAGCCTTCGGGGGGCAGGGGAAGAGACCCAGTACTTC
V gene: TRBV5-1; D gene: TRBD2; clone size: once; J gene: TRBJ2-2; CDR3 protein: CATRSSGGFTGELFF; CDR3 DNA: TGCGCCACCCGTAGTAGCGGGGGATTCACCGGGGAGCTGTTTTTT
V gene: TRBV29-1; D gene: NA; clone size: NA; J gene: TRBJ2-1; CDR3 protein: CSVPRWDFSYNEQFF; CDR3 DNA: TGCAGCGTTCCCAGGTGGGACTTCTCCTACAATGAGCAGTTCTTC
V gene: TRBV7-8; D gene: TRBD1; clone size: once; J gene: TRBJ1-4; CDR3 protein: CASSLRQGNGFETNEKLFF; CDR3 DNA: TGTGCCAGCAGCCTTCGACAGGGAAATGGCTTTGAAACTAATGAAAAACTGTTTTTT
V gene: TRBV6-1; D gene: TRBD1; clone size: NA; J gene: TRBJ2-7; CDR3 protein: CASSYTGVYEQYF; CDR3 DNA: TGTGCCAGCAGTTATACAGGGGTCTACGAGCAGTACTTC
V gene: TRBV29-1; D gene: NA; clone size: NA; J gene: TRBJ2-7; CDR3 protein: CSGNRGLEQYF; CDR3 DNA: TGCAGCGGAAATAGGGGCCTCGAGCAGTACTTC
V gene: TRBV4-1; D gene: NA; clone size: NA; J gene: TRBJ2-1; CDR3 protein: CVSMSGPGTEQFF; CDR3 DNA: TGCGTCAGCATGAGCGGTCCAGGCACGGAGCAGTTCTTC
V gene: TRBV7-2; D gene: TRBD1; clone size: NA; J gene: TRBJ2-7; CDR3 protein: CASSRDRGMYEQYF; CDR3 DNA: TGTGCCAGCAGCCGGGACAGGGGGATGTACGAGCAGTACTTC
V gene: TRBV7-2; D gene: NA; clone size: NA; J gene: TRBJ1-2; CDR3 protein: CASSLDPQHLYGYTF; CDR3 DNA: TGTGCCAGCAGCTTAGACCCGCAACACCTCTATGGCTACACCTTC
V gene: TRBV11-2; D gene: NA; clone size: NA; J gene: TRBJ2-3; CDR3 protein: CASSPTQFGTQYF; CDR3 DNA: TGTGCCAGCAGCCCTACCCAGTTCGGTACGCAGTATTTT
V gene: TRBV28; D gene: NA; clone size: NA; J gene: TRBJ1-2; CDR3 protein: CASSLGVLGYTF; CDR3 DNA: TGTGCCAGCAGTTTGGGTGTACTAGGCTACACCTTC
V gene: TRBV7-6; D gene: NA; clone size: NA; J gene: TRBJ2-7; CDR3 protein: CASSLTVGYEQYF; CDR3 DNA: TGTGCCAGCAGCCTAACGGTGGGTTACGAGCAGTACTTC
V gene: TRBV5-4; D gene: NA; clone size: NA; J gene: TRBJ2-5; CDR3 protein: CASSAPQGRQETQYF; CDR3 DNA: TGTGCCAGCAGCGCCCCCCAGGGGAGACAAGAGACCCAGTACTTC
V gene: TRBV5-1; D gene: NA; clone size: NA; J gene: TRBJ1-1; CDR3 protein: CASTHLTGRGNTEAFF; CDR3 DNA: TGCGCCAGCACTCACCTGACAGGAAGGGGGAACACTGAAGCTTTCTTT
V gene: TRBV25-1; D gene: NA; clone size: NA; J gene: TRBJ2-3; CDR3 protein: CASSDMRLDTDTQYF; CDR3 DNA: TGTGCCAGCAGTGACATGAGGCTAGACACAGATACGCAGTATTTT
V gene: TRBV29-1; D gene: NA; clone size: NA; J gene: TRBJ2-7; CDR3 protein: CSVEGVYEQYF; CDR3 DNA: TGCAGCGTGGAAGGAGTCTACGAGCAGTACTTC
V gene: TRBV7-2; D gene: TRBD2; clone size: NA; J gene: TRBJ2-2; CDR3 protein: CASSSSLAGNTGELFF; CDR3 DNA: TGTGCCAGCAGCTCGTCACTAGCGGGGAACACCGGGGAGCTGTTTTTT
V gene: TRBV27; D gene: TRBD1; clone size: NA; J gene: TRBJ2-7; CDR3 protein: CASGRTGLYEQYF; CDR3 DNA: TGTGCCAGCGGCCGGACAGGGTTGTACGAGCAGTACTTC
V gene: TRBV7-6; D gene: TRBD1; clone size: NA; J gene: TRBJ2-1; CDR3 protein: CASSYTGGNEQFF; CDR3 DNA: TGTGCCAGCAGTTACACAGGGGGCAATGAGCAGTTCTTC
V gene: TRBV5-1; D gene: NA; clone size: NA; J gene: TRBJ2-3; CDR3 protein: CASSLALLANTDTQYF; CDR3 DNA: TGCGCCAGCAGCTTGGCGCTTCTAGCCAACACAGATACGCAGTATTTT
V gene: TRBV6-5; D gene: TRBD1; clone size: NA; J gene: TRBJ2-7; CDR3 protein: CASSLGQGFSEQYF; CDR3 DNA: TGTGCCAGCAGTCTGGGACAGGGGTTTTCGGAGCAGTACTTC
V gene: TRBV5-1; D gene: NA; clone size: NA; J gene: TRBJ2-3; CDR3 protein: CASTRGIIGDTQYF; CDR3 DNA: TGCGCCAGCACACGGGGGATCATAGGAGATACGCAGTATTTT
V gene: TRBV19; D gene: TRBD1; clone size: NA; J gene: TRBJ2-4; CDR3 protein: CASSADREENIQYF; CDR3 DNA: TGTGCCAGTAGTGCCGACAGGGAAGAAAACATTCAGTACTTC
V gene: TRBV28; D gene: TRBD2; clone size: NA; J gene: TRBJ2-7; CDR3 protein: CASSSGLAGRYEQYF; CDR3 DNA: TGTGCCAGCAGTTCCGGACTAGCGGGCCGCTACGAGCAGTACTTC
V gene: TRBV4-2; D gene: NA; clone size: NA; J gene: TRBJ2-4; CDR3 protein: CASSQDGLGSLAKNIQYF; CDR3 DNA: TGTGCCAGCAGCCAAGATGGGTTGGGGTCTCTTGCCAAAAACATTCAGTACTTC
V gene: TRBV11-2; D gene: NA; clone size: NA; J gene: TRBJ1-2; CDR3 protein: CASSLISGTSRGYTF; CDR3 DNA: TGTGCCAGCAGCCTTATTAGCGGGACGTCCCGAGGCTACACCTTC
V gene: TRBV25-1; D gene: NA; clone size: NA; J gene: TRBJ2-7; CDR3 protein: CASSRFDSAYEQYF; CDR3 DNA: TGTGCCAGCAGTAGGTTCGACAGCGCCTACGAGCAGTACTTC
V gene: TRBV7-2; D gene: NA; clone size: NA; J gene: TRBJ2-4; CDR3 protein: CASSLEISRSDIQYF; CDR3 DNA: TGTGCCAGCAGCTTAGAGATTAGCCGCTCGGACATTCAGTACTTC
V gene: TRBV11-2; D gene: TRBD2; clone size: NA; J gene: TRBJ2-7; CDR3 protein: CASSPLTTTSGTTYEQYF; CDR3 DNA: TGTGCCAGCAGCCCACTGACCACGACTAGCGGGACCACCTACGAGCAGTACTTC
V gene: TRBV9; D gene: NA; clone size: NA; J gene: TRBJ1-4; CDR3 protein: CASSPHRETTEKLFF; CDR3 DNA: TGTGCCAGCAGCCCGCACAGGGAAACGACCGAAAAACTGTTTTTT
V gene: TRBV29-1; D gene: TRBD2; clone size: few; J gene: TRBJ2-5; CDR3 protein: CSAGTSWGETQYF; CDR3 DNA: TGCAGCGCCGGGACTAGCTGGGGGGAGACCCAGTACTTC
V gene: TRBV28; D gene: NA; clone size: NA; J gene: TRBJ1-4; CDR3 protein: CASKLRGATNEKLFF; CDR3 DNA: TGTGCCAGCAAACTCAGGGGAGCAACTAATGAAAAACTGTTTTTT
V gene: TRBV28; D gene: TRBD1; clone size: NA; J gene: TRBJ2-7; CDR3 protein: CASSPQGASSYEQYF; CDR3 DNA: TGTGCCAGCAGTCCACAGGGGGCAAGCTCCTACGAGCAGTACTTC
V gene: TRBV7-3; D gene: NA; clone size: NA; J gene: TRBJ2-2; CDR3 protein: CASSSLTGNTGELFF; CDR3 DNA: TGTGCCAGCAGCTCATTGACAGGAAACACCGGGGAGCTGTTTTTT
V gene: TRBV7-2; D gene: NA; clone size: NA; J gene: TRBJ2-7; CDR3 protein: CASSPDSMSSYEQYF; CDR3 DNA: TGTGCCAGCAGCCCGGACAGCATGAGCTCCTACGAGCAGTACTTC
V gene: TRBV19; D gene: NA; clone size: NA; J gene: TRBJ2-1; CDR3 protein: CASSGGWGEQFF; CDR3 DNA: TGTGCCAGTAGTGGGGGCTGGGGTGAGCAGTTCTTC
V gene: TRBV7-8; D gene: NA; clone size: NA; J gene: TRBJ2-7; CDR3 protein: CASSLGGLGEQYF; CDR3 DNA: TGTGCCAGCAGCCTGGGGGGGCTCGGGGAGCAGTACTTC